The source of this TCR beta chain is a study of blood T cell repertoires in COVID-19. The overall study: Some COVID-19 samples were acute and others convalescent; all came from the United States, Italy and Spain. The cDNA or gDNA used as material had been derived from T cells, B-cell-depleted T cells, or PBMCs.

V lost 6 bases, J lost 4 bases, and 12 bases lay in between. There are 13 residues in the CDR3. Germline loops: CDR1 MNHEY, CDR2 SVGEGT. This clone occurred once. In the original analysis: For nucleated cells, counts were estimated from reference gene primer amplification. Profiled with immunoSEQ multiplex PCR; TCRdb holds only in-frame clones, not every one. V, J and clone size are taken as reported in that table, and D and trimming were inferred from the DNA itself. The sample has about 140,000 clones, around 88% seen once. The source material was peripheral blood. The clonotype comes from a woman between 55 and 75 years old with acute or convalescent COVID-19. This chain links TRBV6-2 or TRBV6-3 with TRBJ2-5; D is unclear. The CDR3 DNA follows: TGTGCCAGCAGCAAGATCGGTGTAGAGACCCAGTACTTC. It specifies CASSKIGVETQYF.